These 17 T cell receptor beta chains were sequenced from one sample in a study of T cells in Graves' hyperthyroidism and ophthalmopathy. Amplification of TCR beta CDR3 regions was performed using RNA transcripts as template. HTBI primers were employed in a first-round RT-PCR of the TCR CDR3. TCRdb reanalysed the multiplex PCR reads using MiXCR and keeps one entry per CDR3 protein. The sample has about 520,000 distinct CDR3 sequences, around 22% seen once. The sequenced sample was blood. The source is a woman aged 25 to 39 with Graves' ophthalmopathy.

This clonotype has just a few counts. The chain combines TRBV24-1 with TRBJ1-1; D remains ambiguous. Germline V gene data show CDR1 as KGHDR and CDR2 as SFDVKD. There are 13 residues in the CDR3. The germline V and J ends were trimmed by 4 bases and 1 base, with 6 bases remaining between them. CDR3 bases: TGTGCCACCAGTGAAGGACGGAACACTGAAGCTTTCTTT. It codes for CATSEGRNTEAFF.

Ten or more counts support this clonotype. J is TRBJ1-1 and V is TRBV12-3 or TRBV12-4; TRBD1 agrees at 7 bases. The CDR3 is 14 residues long. The trim removed 7 bases at V and 1 base at J, leaving 6 bases unmatched. CDR3 sequence reads: CASNGQGGNTEAFF. Here the CDR3 DNA reads TGTGCCAGCAATGGGCAGGGGGGGAACACTGAAGCTTTCTTT.

This clonotype was seen ten or more times. The V call is TRBV6-5, the J call TRBJ1-2, with D unclear. The CDR3 loop spans 14 amino acids. The ends were cut back, 4 bases at V and 8 bases at J, with 17 bases in the middle. Per germline, CDR1 MNHEY and CDR2 SVGAGI. CDR3: CASSSRHLAVGYTF. CDR3 in DNA: TGTGCCAGCAGTTCACGACACCTCGCTGTGGGCTACACCTTC.

This clonotype has a handful of counts. The CDR3 reads CAEGQNTEAFF. CDR3 nucleotides: TGTGCCGAAGGACAGAACACTGAAGCTTTCTTT. The rearrangement joins TRBV30 to TRBJ1-1; a possible D gene is TRBD1 (5 bases). The CDR3 is made up of 11 amino acids. In germline, CDR1 is GTSNPN, CDR2 SVGIG (reference sequence). Trimming removed 8 bases from V and 1 base from J, with 8 bases in between. Together with reference TRBV30 and TRBJ1-1, the CDR3 gives the full variable domain: SQTIHQWPATLVQPVGSPLSLECTVEGTSNPNLYWYRQAAGRGLQLLFYSVGIGQISSEVPQNLSASRPQDRQFILSSKKLLLSDSGFYLCAEGQNTEAFFGQGTRLTVV.

The rearrangement uses TRBV13 and TRBJ1-2; 9 bases are shared with TRBD1. The J segment lost 3 bases and the V segment lost 4 bases, leaving 9 bases of the junction unmatched. The CDR3 is made up of 16 amino acids. CDR1 and CDR2 from the germline V gene are PRHDT and FYEKMQ (reference sequence). CDR3 bases: TGTGCCAGCAGCTCCAGCGAGGACAGGGGCCACTATGGCTACACCTTC. This encodes CASSSSEDRGHYGYTF.

The gene calls are TRBV12-3 or TRBV12-4 and TRBJ2-7, with D possibly TRBD2 on 7 matching bases. The CDR3 loop spans 14 amino acids. Trimming pared 6 bases from V and 4 bases from J, leaving 16 bases between. The CDR3 spells CASSQGGAGYEQYF. The CDR3 DNA reads TGTGCCAGCAGCCAAGGGGGGGCGGGTTACGAGCAGTACTTC.

There are many counts of this clonotype. The J gene is TRBJ1-3, the V gene TRBV30; D call uncertain. The V and J ends lost 6 bases and 4 bases respectively, with 7 bases between them. Germline CDR1 GTSNPN, CDR2 SVGIG (reference sequence). The CDR3 runs to 11 residues. In DNA, the CDR3 is TGTGCCTGCTCTCTGGGAAACACCATATATTTT. Translation: CACSLGNTIYF.

V usage is TRBV6-1 and J usage is TRBJ1-5; D is possibly TRBD1 (6 bases). Germline V gene data show CDR1 as MNHNS and CDR2 as SASEGT. This CDR3 is built from 15 residues. Trimming pared 2 bases from V and 7 bases from J, leaving 15 bases between. The CDR3 DNA reads TGTGCCAGCAGTGAATCGGGGGCCAAGGGACAGCCCCAGCATTTT. Residues: CASSESGAKGQPQHF.

This chain links TRBV7-2 with TRBJ2-7; TRBD2 is a possible D gene (6 bases). Germline assignment: CDR1 SGHTA and CDR2 FQGNSA. The CDR3 sequence is 13 residues long. V lost 5 bases and J lost 1, with 9 bases in between. CDR3 nucleotide sequence: TGTGCCAGCAGCCGGGGGTGGTCCTACGAGCAGTACTTC. Translated: CASSRGWSYEQYF.

The CDR3, as DNA: TGTGCCAGTAGTATAGGATGGGCGAGATCCGGGATGAACACTGAAGCTTTCTTT. This translates into CASSIGWARSGMNTEAFF. V is TRBV19 and J is TRBJ1-1; no clear D gene. CDR1 and CDR2 from the germline V gene are LNHDA and SQIVND (reference sequence). The CDR3 spans 18 residues. V shed 1 base and J shed 0 bases, with 18 bases lying between them.

This chain uses TRBV10-3 with TRBJ1-1, with D tentatively TRBD1 (5 bases). CDR1 and CDR2 from the germline V gene are ENHRY and SYGVKD. Deletions cut 3 bases from V and 5 bases from J, with 16 bases between. This CDR3 is built from 15 residues. DNA for the CDR3: TGTGCCATCAGTGAAATTGGACTGAGGGGTACTGAAGCTTTCTTT. Translated, it gives CAISEIGLRGTEAFF.

The rearrangement links TRBV20-1 to TRBJ2-5; tentative D call: TRBD1 (6 bases). Germline V gives CDR1 DFQATT, CDR2 SNEGSKA (reference sequence). The CDR3 has 13 residues. Trimming pared 3 bases from V and 5 bases from J, leaving 13 bases between. The CDR3: CSARDSPFETQYF. The CDR3 nucleotides read TGCAGTGCTAGGGACAGCCCCTTCGAGACCCAGTACTTC.

J is TRBJ1-1 and V is TRBV6-5, with D possibly TRBD1 on 5 matching bases. The V gene lost 5 bases and the J gene lost 4 bases, with 11 bases spanning the gap. CDR1 and CDR2 from the germline V gene are MNHEY and SVGAGI. This CDR3 region has 13 residues. The CDR3 DNA is TGTGCCAGCAGTATACCCGGGGCCACTGAAGCTTTCTTT. Translation: CASSIPGATEAFF.

This clonotype occurred many times. The rearrangement links TRBV15 to TRBJ2-5, with 11 bases that match TRBD2. J gave up 2 bases and V 3 bases, and 14 bases lay outside the gene matches. The CDR3 loop spans 19 amino acids. Germline V CDR1 and CDR2: LNHNV, YYDKDF (reference sequence). This CDR3 reads CATSRSSGGSANKQETQYF. CDR3 bases: TGTGCCACCAGCAGGTCTAGCGGGGGGTCCGCGAACAAACAAGAGACCCAGTACTTC.

This clonotype was seen many times. V gene TRBV19 combines with J gene TRBJ1-1; 11 bases map to TRBD1. This CDR3 is built from 14 residues. Trimming took 8 bases from V and 4 from J; bases not matched to a gene: 6. CDR1 is LNHDA and CDR2 is SQIVND in the germline V gene (reference sequence). DNA of the CDR3: TGTGCCAGTGGAGGACAGGGGGCTTCCACTGAAGCTTTCTTT. This sequence encodes CASGGQGASTEAFF.

In this sample, this clonotype turned up many times. The V call is TRBV4-1, the J call TRBJ2-5; tentative D call: TRBD1 (6 bases). V shed 1 base and J shed 2 bases, with 11 bases lying between them. The CDR3 is made up of 15 amino acids. Germline values: CDR1 MGHRA, CDR2 YSYEKL. The DNA for the CDR3 is TGCGCCAGCAGCCAAGGGCCGGGACAACAAGAGACCCAGTACTTC. This codes for CASSQGPGQQETQYF.

A few counts support this clonotype. The gene calls are TRBV4-1 and TRBJ2-2; D may be TRBD1 (6 bases). This CDR3 contains 16 residues. The V and J ends lost 4 bases and 4 bases respectively, with 16 bases between them. Germline values: CDR1 MGHRA, CDR2 YSYEKL. The CDR3 nucleotides read TGCGCCAGCAGCCTCTCAGGAACAGGGTTCACCGGGGAGCTGTTTTTT. Encoded protein: CASSLSGTGFTGELFF.